This T cell receptor (beta chain) is from a study of T cell responses to AZD1222 COVID-19 vaccine. Worth noting for this clone: The antigen is undetermined.

The germline gives CDR1 SQVTM, CDR2 ANQGSEA. CDR3 length: 12 residues. Deletions cut 4 bases from V and 3 bases from J, with 8 bases between. The assay was immunoSEQ multiplex PCR, and TCRdb's table has in-frame clones only and misses some. The sample holds about 56,000 clones; 70% to 90% are singletons and the top ten take 6.9%. Study-level points and caveats: Only a handful of people who got AZD1222 tested seropositive at baseline. The donor cohort was predominantly white British with a female majority, and clonal diversity may have been underestimated. Reports indicate that nearly half of spike-specific TCRs are directed at unmutated variant regions. Two AZD1222 doses significantly raised spike-specific TCR breadth and depth over controls.

The rearrangement uses TRBV29-1 and TRBJ2-3; D is possibly TRBD1 or TRBD2 (5 bases each). The origin of this receptor is an adult who received the AZD1222 COVID-19 vaccine. The material was peripheral blood, obtained 28 days after the second AZD1222 dose. The CDR3 is CSVGGRTDTQYF. The CDR3 DNA sequence: TGCAGCGTTGGGGGGAGAACAGATACGCAGTATTTT.